This TCR beta chain was observed in a study of shared clonotypes between healthy human individuals. Germline V gene sequence: CDR1 SGHAT, CDR2 FQNNGV. This CDR3 is built from 14 residues. Germline trimming cut 5 bases from V and 0 bases from J; bases unmatched to any gene: 3. Deep-level assay runs were performed. Splitting of each subset's genomic DNA was done evenly across several immunoSEQ plates. The replicate PCRs on unsorted PBMC were given around 0.3 ug DNA, which is tens of thousands of T cell genomes. Repertoires were generated with immunoSEQ multiplex PCR, while TCRdb's copy carries only in-frame clones and drops some. The table lists about 520,000 clones, around 85% of them singletons. Worth noting for this clone: Other DNA sequences of this sample code for an identical CDR3.

The receptor comes from a woman in her thirties or forties in good health. Some clones in this sample may be carry-over from other donors' samples. The chain recombines TRBV11-2 with TRBJ2-7; 8 bases match TRBD1. Sequencing was performed on PBMCs. In nucleotides, the CDR3 is TGTGCCAGCAGCACCGACAGGGGCTCCTACGAGCAGTACTTC. This sequence encodes CASSTDRGSYEQYF.